This TCR beta chain is from a study of metastatic and nonmetastatic thyroid tumors. As for the study in general: Comparative analysis of repertoires was undertaken across blood and tumor or nodule tissue obtained from malignant and benign thyroid patients.

This clone turned up a few times. Its antigen is as yet unknown. Original data processing: A papillary thyroid cancer distant-metastasis classifier was built from CDR3 differences across clinicopathological groups. TCRdb re-clonotyped the PCR reads through MiXCR. TCRdb's processing, not the authors' own work, is the source of the V and J calls. The sample lists 15,000 or so clones, under 35% seen once, with about 3.7% in the top ten. J lost 5 bases, V lost 10 bases, and 12 bases had no gene match. This CDR3 is 14 amino acids long. Ahead of thyroid surgery, no patient had received treatment of any kind. Whole-study findings and limits: Benign nodules were reported to have significantly lower TCR beta diversity than malignant thyroid tumors, in blood and tumor.

The sequence came from a female donor with papillary thyroid cancer or a benign thyroid nodule (not recorded which). Some clones in this sample may be carry-over from other donors' samples. The sequenced material came from blood. The chain carries TRBV12-3 or TRBV12-4 and TRBJ2-3; TRBD2 matches at 7 bases. In nucleotides, the CDR3 is TGTGCCACTGAGGAGGGATTAGCGGGAGATACGCAGTATTTT. Translating it yields CATEEGLAGDTQYF.